This paragraph reports one TCR beta chain. The germline V gene has CDR1 WSHSY and CDR2 SAAADI. CDR3 length: 16 residues. The V end lost 0 bases, the J end lost 3 bases, and 9 bases lay between the germline ends. The sample comes from a study of blood T cell repertoires in COVID-19. Study as a whole: Nucleic acid was either cDNA or gDNA, and it came from T cells, B-cell-depleted T cells, or PBMCs.

Profiling relied on immunoSEQ multiplex PCR, and the TCRdb table lists in-frame clones only, not all of them. Among fewer than 250,000 clones listed, roughly nine tenths were seen once. The clonotype originates from a woman aged 45-59 years with acute or convalescent COVID-19. The chain employs TRBV10-2 and TRBJ1-6; D unresolved. Source material: peripheral blood. CDR3 bases: TGCGCCAGCAGTGAGTCGGAGGCCCTCTATAATTCACCCCTCCACTTT. This codes for CASSESEALYNSPLHF.